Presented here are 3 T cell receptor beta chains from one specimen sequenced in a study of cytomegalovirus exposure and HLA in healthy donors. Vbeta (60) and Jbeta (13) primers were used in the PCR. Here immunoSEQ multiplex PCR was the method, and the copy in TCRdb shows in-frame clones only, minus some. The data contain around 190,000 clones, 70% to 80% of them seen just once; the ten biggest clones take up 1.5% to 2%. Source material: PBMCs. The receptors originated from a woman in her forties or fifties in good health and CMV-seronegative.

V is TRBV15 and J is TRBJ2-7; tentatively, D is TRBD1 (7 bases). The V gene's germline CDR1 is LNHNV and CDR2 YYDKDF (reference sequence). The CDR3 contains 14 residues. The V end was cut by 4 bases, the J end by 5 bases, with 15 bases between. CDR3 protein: CATSTNQGGDEQYF. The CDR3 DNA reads TGTGCCACCAGCACTAACCAGGGGGGAGACGAGCAGTACTTC.

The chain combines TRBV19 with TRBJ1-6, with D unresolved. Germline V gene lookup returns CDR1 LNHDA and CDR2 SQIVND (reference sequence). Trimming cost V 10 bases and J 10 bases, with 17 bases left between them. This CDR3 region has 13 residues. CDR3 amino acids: CATAALIGSPLHF. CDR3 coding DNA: TGTGCCACCGCGGCGTTGATCGGATCACCCCTCCACTTT. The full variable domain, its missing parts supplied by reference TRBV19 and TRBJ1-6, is DGGITQSPKYLFRKEGQNVTLSCEQNLNHDAMYWYRQDPGQGLRLIYYSQIVNDFQKGDIAEGYSVSREKKESFPLTVTSAQKNPTAFYLCATAALIGSPLHFGNGTRLTVT.

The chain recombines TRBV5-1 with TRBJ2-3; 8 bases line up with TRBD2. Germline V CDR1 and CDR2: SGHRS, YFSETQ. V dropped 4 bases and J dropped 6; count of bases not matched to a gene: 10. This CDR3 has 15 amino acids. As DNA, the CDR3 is TGCGCCAGCAGCCCGGGACTAGTAGGAACGGATACGCAGTATTTT. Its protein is CASSPGLVGTDTQYF.